The clone carrying this T cell receptor beta chain came up a few times. No antigen is known for it. Template material for TCR beta VDJ and CDR3 profiling consisted of genomic DNA. TCRdb fed the reads into MiXCR, producing one record per CDR3 protein. The sample records 200,000 or so distinct CDR3 sequences, 50% to 75% being singletons. The CDR3 has 13 residues. Trimming left V 6 bases short and J 0 bases short, with 8 bases between. From germline, CDR1 is MDHEN and CDR2 SYDVKM. The source of the sample is a study of CD8+CD57+ T cells in acquired aplastic anemia. Study conclusions and caveats: About 30 was the count of CD8+ CDR3 sequences that patients shared with controls. CD8+ Simpson's diversity did not differ significantly between patients and controls.

The sequence was collected from a human donor with severe aplastic anemia or a healthy control (not recorded which). The gene calls are TRBV28 and TRBJ1-1; D call uncertain. The sequenced sample consisted of sorted CD4+, CD8+, or CD8+CD57+ T cells (not recorded which) from PBMCs. As DNA, the CDR3 is TGTGCCAGCAGATCAACACTGAACACTGAAGCTTTCTTT. The encoded protein is CASRSTLNTEAFF.